The T cell receptor beta chain described here comes from a study of blood T cells in healthy people across ages. Primers used in a second PCR of about 6 to 12 cycles were a sample-barcoded 5' primer and a J-beta primer mix. Via MiXCR, TCRdb re-called the 5' RACE reads, giving one row per CDR3 protein. The repertoire holds 380,000 or so distinct CDR3 sequences, with approximately 47% as singletons. The clonotype comes from a man aged 60-69 years in good health. Sequencing was performed on blood.

The CDR3 DNA is TGTGCCAGCAGTTTATCCGGGACAGGGGGCACTGAAGCTTTCTTT. It specifies CASSLSGTGGTEAFF. The chain links TRBV7-3 to TRBJ1-1; 11 bases align to TRBD1. The CDR3 length is 15 residues. Trimming removed 6 bases from V and 4 bases from J; junction bases left unmatched: 7. From germline, CDR1 is SGHTA and CDR2 FQGTGA.